These 17 T cell receptor beta chains were all obtained from the same sample, sequenced in a study of response to subunit inactivated influenza vaccine. MiXCR, run by TCRdb on the RT-PCR reads, gives a single entry per CDR3 protein. Among more than 450,000 distinct CDR3 sequences listed, less than 10% were seen once. Material: PBMCs from blood, obtained less than 30 months after vaccination. The source is a man aged 50 to 75 who received an inactivated influenza vaccine.

The J gene is TRBJ2-7, the V gene TRBV28, with 7 bases identical to TRBD1. CDR1 and CDR2 from the germline V gene are MDHEN and SYDVKM. Trimming removed 6 bases from V and 4 bases from J; junction bases left unmatched: 3. The CDR3 spans 12 residues. The CDR3 nucleotides are TGTGCCAGCAGATCACAGGGGTACGAGCAGTACTTC. Its protein product is CASRSQGYEQYF.

This clonotype showed up many times. The rearrangement uses TRBV12-3 or TRBV12-4 and TRBJ2-1, with 7 bases fitting TRBD2. The ends lost 7 bases at V and 6 bases at J; junction bases unmatched: 12. This CDR3 is built from 15 residues. CDR3 sequence: CASKGREGAFNEQFF. The CDR3 nucleotides read TGTGCCAGCAAAGGGAGGGAGGGCGCGTTCAATGAGCAGTTCTTC.

The genes are TRBV20-1 and TRBJ2-3; 8 bases line up with TRBD2. The V gene's germline CDR1 is DFQATT and CDR2 SNEGSKA (reference sequence). V lost 6 bases, J lost 2 bases, and 10 bases stayed unmatched. The CDR3 is 15 residues long. In DNA form, the CDR3 reads TGCAGTGCCCCCCGGAGCGGGGGTAACACAGATACGCAGTATTTT. It yields the protein CSAPRSGGNTDTQYF.

The chain carries TRBV7-2 and TRBJ2-3; TRBD2 aligns across 9 bases. Trimming removed 2 bases from V and 4 bases from J; junction bases left unmatched: 7. The CDR3 has 16 residues. The germline gives CDR1 SGHTA, CDR2 FQGNSA. This CDR3 reads CASSLNSGSRADTQYF. The CDR3 DNA reads as TGTGCCAGCAGCTTAAATAGCGGGAGCAGGGCAGATACGCAGTATTTT.

The rearrangement uses TRBV2 and TRBJ2-3, with TRBD2 matching over 7 bases. The V gene's germline CDR1 is SNHLY and CDR2 FYNNEI. This CDR3 region has 16 residues. The V and J ends lost 2 bases and 0 bases, in that order; junction bases with no gene match: 5. The CDR3 region has the DNA TGTGCCAGCAGTGAACGAGCGGGGAATAGCACAGATACGCAGTATTTT. Residues: CASSERAGNSTDTQYF. Based on the CDR3 plus reference TRBV2 and TRBJ2-3, the full variable domain is EPEVTQTPSHQVTQMGQEVILRCVPISNHLYFYWYRQILGQKVEFLVSFYNNEISEKSEIFDDQFSVERPDGSNFTLKIRSTKLEDSAMYFCASSERAGNSTDTQYFGPGTRLTVL.

The chain couples TRBV4-2 to TRBJ1-1; D perhaps matches TRBD1 (5 bases). This CDR3 comprises 14 residues. Deletions cut 1 base from V and 5 bases from J, with 11 bases between. From germline, CDR1 is LGHNA and CDR2 YNFKEQ. Here the CDR3 reads CASSQGGDSTEAFF. Here the CDR3 DNA reads TGTGCCAGCAGCCAAGGGGGGGACTCGACTGAAGCTTTCTTT.

The DNA of the CDR3 is TGTGCCAGCAGCCAAGTGGGTTCGGCGGTGTACTACGAGCAGTACTTC. Protein sequence: CASSQVGSAVYYEQYF. The rearrangement joins TRBV4-2 to TRBJ2-7; no clear D gene. Germline V gene data show CDR1 as LGHNA and CDR2 as YNFKEQ. V lost 1 base, J lost 3 bases, and 16 bases lay in between. CDR3 size: 16 residues.

This clonotype was recorded a few times. The J gene is TRBJ2-3, the V gene TRBV10-3; no clear D. Germline CDR1 ENHRY, CDR2 SYGVKD. V lost 7 bases and J 1 base, leaving 15 bases between the germline ends. This CDR3 comprises 15 residues. CDR3 region: CAIKVTSGGTDTQYF. The CDR3 region has the DNA TGTGCCATCAAGGTGACATCGGGCGGCACAGATACGCAGTATTTT.

This clonotype turned up a few times. The gene calls are TRBV7-2 and TRBJ1-6, with TRBD1 matching 10 bases. The junction had 3 bases not matched to a gene; V was cut back by 2 bases and J by 5 bases. The CDR3 loop spans 16 amino acids. Germline lookup yields CDR1 SGHTA and CDR2 FQGNSA. The CDR3 DNA follows: TGTGCCAGCAGCTTAAAGGGACAGGGGAATAATTCACCCCTCCACTTT. Encoded protein: CASSLKGQGNNSPLHF. Full variable domain (remainder filled in from reference TRBV7-2 and TRBJ1-6): GAGVSQSPSNKVTEKGKDVELRCDPISGHTALYWYRQSLGQGLEFLIYFQGNSAPDKSGLPSDRFSAERTGGSVSTLTIQRTQQEDSAVYLCASSLKGQGNNSPLHFGNGTRLTVT.

Only a few counts were recorded for this clonotype. The genes are TRBV7-9 and TRBJ2-3; 7 bases line up with TRBD1. The CDR3 contains 14 residues. Germline V gene data show CDR1 as SEHNR and CDR2 as FQNEAQ (reference sequence). Trimming removed 5 bases from V and 3 bases from J; junction bases left unmatched: 5. CDR3 amino acids: CASSKTGLTDTQYF. The CDR3, as DNA: TGTGCCAGCAGCAAGACAGGGCTGACAGATACGCAGTATTTT.

The rearrangement joins TRBV20-1 to TRBJ2-7, with 14 positions matching TRBD2. Trimming cost V 5 bases and J 6 bases; bases outside gene matches: 18. This CDR3 has 18 residues. Looked up from germline, CDR1 is DFQATT and CDR2 is SNEGSKA (reference sequence). The CDR3 DNA sequence: TGCAGTGCTGTACGCCTGGGACTAGCGGGAGCAAACTTTCTCGAGCAGTACTTC. It translates to CSAVRLGLAGANFLEQYF.

The table lists this clonotype with many counts. The chain links TRBV12-3 or TRBV12-4 to TRBJ2-1; D uncertain. Trimming shortened V by 3 bases and J by 9 bases, and 15 bases separated the two germline ends. This CDR3 spans 14 amino acids. CDR3 residues: CASSFARVGVEQFF. CDR3 bases: TGTGCCAGCAGTTTTGCTAGGGTCGGTGTTGAGCAGTTCTTC.

Details on this clonotype: A much larger clone differs from this one at a single base, so this may be a read error. The chain couples TRBV11-2 to TRBJ1-3; 9 positions match TRBD1. The CDR3 is 15 amino acids. In germline, CDR1 is SGHAT, CDR2 FQNNGV. This CDR3 reads CASSPTGGSGKTIYF. The CDR3 DNA is TGTGCCAGCAGCCCCACAGGGGGCTCTGGAAAAACCATATATTTT.

A few counts support this clonotype. The chain joins TRBV10-3 to TRBJ2-3; TRBD1 might be the D (5 bases). The CDR3 loop spans 16 amino acids. Germline V gene lookup returns CDR1 ENHRY and CDR2 SYGVKD. V dropped 5 bases and J dropped 0 bases, with 15 bases sitting between them. As DNA, the CDR3 is TGTGCCATCAGTAAACTAACAGGTTCTAGCACAGATACGCAGTATTTT. It translates to CAISKLTGSSTDTQYF.

This clonotype was picked up many times. This chain uses TRBV7-2 with TRBJ2-3; 11 positions agree with TRBD2. From germline, CDR1 is SGHTA and CDR2 FQGNSA. The CDR3 is 16 amino acids. Trimming took 5 bases from V and 5 from J; bases not matched to a gene: 9. The CDR3: CASSPGLAGSGDTQYF. CDR3 coding DNA: TGTGCCAGCAGCCCCGGACTAGCGGGCTCGGGAGATACGCAGTATTTT.

The chain is built from TRBV4-1 and TRBJ1-1; D perhaps matches TRBD1 (5 bases). CDR3 length: 19 residues. Germline V gene lookup returns CDR1 MGHRA and CDR2 YSYEKL. Trimming removed 0 bases from V and 0 bases from J, with 20 bases in between. The CDR3 DNA reads TGCGCCAGCAGCCAAGATGCCTGGCAGGGACTGGGGATGAACACTGAAGCTTTCTTT. Translated: CASSQDAWQGLGMNTEAFF.

The table lists this clonotype with many counts. The gene calls are TRBV29-1 and TRBJ2-3; 13 nucleotides agree with TRBD2. The CDR3 is 18 amino acids. Per germline, CDR1 SQVTM and CDR2 ANQGSEA. Trimming at V came to 5 bases and at J to 2 bases, leaving 13 bases not matched to a gene. In DNA, the CDR3 is TGCAGCGTTAACGGACTAGCGGGAGTTCGAGGATCCACAGATACGCAGTATTTT. Translating gives CSVNGLAGVRGSTDTQYF.